This T cell receptor (beta chain) was recorded in a study of shared clonotypes between healthy human individuals. Study findings and constraints: It was the non-shared clonotypes that had lower generation probabilities than clonotypes shared by all four donors.

The data were produced by immunoSEQ multiplex PCR, yet TCRdb's version contains in-frame clones alone and is incomplete. The sample lists around 2.5 million clones, approximately 94% occurring once. The J segment lost 12 bases and the V segment lost 3 bases, leaving 4 bases of the junction unmatched. The CDR3 contains 11 residues. Per germline, CDR1 MDHEN and CDR2 SYDVKM. The sample holds one count of this clone. Its specificity is not known. This chain connects TRBV28 to TRBJ2-7; 8 bases line up with TRBD1. This clonotype was obtained from a young man in good health. Some clones in this sample may be carry-over from other donors' samples. Sample: naive CD4+ T cells from PBMCs. Subset given: CD45RA+ positively selected. CDR3: CASSLWDRRYF. The CDR3 bases are TGTGCCAGCAGTTTGTGGGACAGGAGGTACTTC.